This entry lists 30 T cell receptor beta chains sequenced from one sample in a study of neurological immune-mediated disorders. From the 5' RACE reads, TCRdb called clonotypes with MiXCR, one entry per CDR3 protein. Of tens of thousands of distinct CDR3 sequences in the sample, 2.6% are singletons; the top ten hold 0.9% to 1.4%. The source material was PBMCs. Source of these receptors: a woman younger than 45 with multiple sclerosis.

This clonotype was seen many times. The chain has TRBV5-6 and TRBJ1-3, with a weak D call TRBD1 (5 bases). In germline, CDR1 is SGHDT, CDR2 YYEEEE. This CDR3 region has 16 residues. Trimming removed 0 bases from V and 0 bases from J, with 10 bases in between. The CDR3 sequence: CASSLVGLSSGNTIYF. CDR3 sequence (DNA): TGTGCCAGCAGCTTGGTGGGACTGAGCTCTGGAAACACCATATATTTT.

This clonotype was counted many times. V is TRBV20-1 and J is TRBJ2-1; D is unclear. Germline-derived CDR1 and CDR2 are DFQATT and SNEGSKA (reference sequence). V lost 0 bases, J lost 0 bases, and 9 bases lay in between. There are 15 residues in the CDR3. CDR3 in amino acids: CSARERKSSYNEQFF. For the CDR3, the DNA is TGCAGTGCTAGAGAGCGGAAGAGCTCCTACAATGAGCAGTTCTTC.

This clonotype came up many times. This chain uses TRBV5-6 with TRBJ2-3; D not certain. Germline-derived CDR1 and CDR2 are SGHDT and YYEEEE. The CDR3 totals 13 residues. The V gene lost 4 bases and the J gene lost 2 bases, with 8 bases spanning the gap. Written as DNA, the CDR3 is TGTGCCAGCAGCCGAAGAGCCACAGATACGCAGTATTTT. This sequence encodes CASSRRATDTQYF.

This clonotype was recorded at least ten times. This chain joins TRBV29-1 and TRBJ2-3; TRBD1 aligns across 9 bases. Germline assignment: CDR1 SQVTM and CDR2 ANQGSEA. V gave up 6 bases and J gave up 10 bases; unmatched junction bases: 20. The CDR3 is 16 amino acids. The CDR3 nucleotides read TGCAGCGTCGACGGTACCGGGACAGGGAACGACAAGGCGCAGTATTTT. It translates to CSVDGTGTGNDKAQYF.

This clonotype was observed at least ten times. The V gene is TRBV6-1, the J gene TRBJ1-2; 7 positions match TRBD1. The CDR3 length is 13 residues. Germline loops: CDR1 MNHNS, CDR2 SASEGT. Unmatched junction bases numbered 9, after V lost 8 bases and J lost 6 bases. CDR3 nucleotide sequence: TGTGCCAGCTCAGGGGGGTGGAATGATGGCTACACCTTC. Its protein product is CASSGGWNDGYTF.

This clonotype was observed many times. The chain links TRBV20-1 to TRBJ2-1; TRBD2 matches 7 bases. This CDR3 region has 15 residues. CDR1 DFQATT and CDR2 SNEGSKA come from the germline V gene (reference sequence). The junction had 13 bases not matched to a gene; V was cut back by 7 bases and J by 4 bases. The CDR3 spells CSVFGLAGLYNEQFF. CDR3 nucleotides: TGCAGTGTTTTCGGATTAGCGGGCTTGTACAATGAGCAGTTCTTC.

In this sample, this clonotype turned up many times. V is TRBV5-1 and J is TRBJ1-2, with TRBD1 matching over 7 bases. The CDR3 is 13 amino acids. Per the germline V gene, CDR1 is SGHRS and CDR2 is YFSETQ. V lost 0 bases, J lost 6 bases, and 2 bases stayed unmatched. The CDR3 DNA reads as TGCGCCAGCAGCTTGGGACAGGGTGATGGCTACACCTTC. The encoded protein is CASSLGQGDGYTF. Full variable domain (missing parts from reference TRBV5-1 and TRBJ1-2): KAGVTQTPRYLIKTRGQQVTLSCSPISGHRSVSWYQQTPGQGLQFLFEYFSETQRNKGNFPGRFSGRQFSNSRSEMNVSTLELGDSALYLCASSLGQGDGYTFGSGTRLTVV.

This clonotype was counted ten times or more. The genes are TRBV20-1 and TRBJ2-1; TRBD2 matches at 8 bases. CDR3 length: 13 amino acids. Germline-derived CDR1 and CDR2 are DFQATT and SNEGSKA (reference sequence). The junction had 1 base not matched to a gene; V was cut back by 2 bases and J by 4 bases. The CDR3 DNA reads TGCAGTGCTAGAACGGGAGGGTACAATGAGCAGTTCTTC. Its protein is CSARTGGYNEQFF.

This clonotype was recorded at least ten times. This rearrangement joins TRBV12-3 or TRBV12-4 to TRBJ1-5, with 9 bases lining up with TRBD1. The trim removed 6 bases at V and 1 base at J, leaving 4 bases unmatched. The CDR3 sequence is 15 residues long. CDR3 protein: CASRKTGGSNQPQHF. The CDR3 region has the DNA TGTGCCAGCAGGAAGACAGGGGGGAGCAATCAGCCCCAGCATTTT.

This clonotype was observed at least ten times. The V and J genes are TRBV10-3 and TRBJ1-3; D unclear. The CDR3 is made up of 12 amino acids. V lost 8 bases and J 1 base, leaving 6 bases between the germline ends. The germline gives CDR1 ENHRY, CDR2 SYGVKD. The CDR3 coding sequence is TGTGCCATCGGGGAATCTGGAAACACCATATATTTT. Protein sequence: CAIGESGNTIYF.

This clonotype was recorded many times. The chain carries TRBV20-1 and TRBJ2-1; TRBD2 matches at 7 bases. There are 14 residues in the CDR3. Germline assignment: CDR1 DFQATT and CDR2 SNEGSKA (reference sequence). Trimming at V came to 1 base and at J to 8 bases, leaving 8 bases not matched to a gene. CDR3 region: CSARGGREGHEQFF. DNA for the CDR3: TGCAGTGCTAGAGGAGGCAGGGAGGGCCATGAGCAGTTCTTC.

The gene calls are TRBV20-1 and TRBJ1-5; 9 bases match TRBD1. V shed 6 bases and J 6 bases; nucleotides not matched to a gene: 9. This CDR3 has 14 amino acids. Germline V gives CDR1 DFQATT, CDR2 SNEGSKA (reference sequence). The CDR3 loop is CSAPGQGLTQPQHF. The CDR3 DNA is TGCAGTGCCCCGGGACAGGGCCTCACTCAGCCCCAGCATTTT.

This clonotype occurred many times. The rearrangement joins TRBV2 to TRBJ2-7; no clear D gene. The V gene's germline CDR1 is SNHLY and CDR2 FYNNEI. V was shortened by 6 bases and J by 3 bases, with 9 bases between the two germline ends. The CDR3 totals 12 residues. The CDR3 loop reads CASRLTIYEQYF. The DNA of the CDR3 is TGTGCCAGCAGACTTACAATCTACGAGCAGTACTTC.

This chain links TRBV11-3 with TRBJ2-1; either TRBD1 or TRBD2 may fit D (5 bases each). The CDR3 length is 16 residues. V was clipped by 4 bases and J by 0 bases, with 13 bases between them. Germline CDR1 reads SGHNT; CDR2 reads YENEEA. This CDR3 reads CASSSSWGSSYNEQFF. The CDR3 DNA reads TGTGCCAGCAGCTCGTCCTGGGGGAGCTCCTACAATGAGCAGTTCTTC.

This clonotype occurred many times. CDR3 sequence reads: CASSQERLLRVDTQYF. The CDR3 nucleotides are TGTGCCAGCAGCCAAGAGAGACTACTCAGAGTAGATACGCAGTATTTT. This sequence joins TRBV3-1 and TRBJ2-3; a weak D match, TRBD2 (5 bases). V lost 0 bases, J lost 5 bases, and 15 bases lay in between. CDR1 is LGHDT and CDR2 is YNNKEL in the germline V gene (reference sequence). This CDR3 region has 16 residues.

This clonotype was seen at least ten times. V gene TRBV12-3 or TRBV12-4 combines with J gene TRBJ2-1, with 9 bases lining up with TRBD1. V trimming: 5 bases; J trimming: 14 bases; junction bases outside the gene matches: 13. The CDR3 has 14 amino acids. CDR3 nucleotides: TGTGCCAGCAGTCTACCCTCCTCGGGACAGGGAGAGTTCTTC. This translates into CASSLPSSGQGEFF.

This clonotype was seen repeatedly, ten times or more. The chain combines TRBV29-1 with TRBJ2-1; TRBD2 aligns across 9 bases. The junction had 11 bases not matched to a gene; V was cut back by 6 bases and J by 5 bases. This CDR3 is 15 amino acids long. Germline CDR1 and CDR2: SQVTM and ANQGSEA. DNA of the CDR3: TGCAGCGTAGGCCCTAGCGGGGATTATGACAATGAGCAGTTCTTC. This gives the protein CSVGPSGDYDNEQFF.

This clonotype was counted many times. This chain joins TRBV29-1 and TRBJ2-2; D remains ambiguous. Per germline, CDR1 SQVTM and CDR2 ANQGSEA. The CDR3 runs to 11 residues. The V end was cut by 4 bases, the J end by 8 bases, with 8 bases between. CDR3 in amino acids: CSVVRAGELFF. The CDR3 DNA is TGCAGCGTTGTTAGGGCAGGGGAGCTGTTTTTT.

This clonotype was counted many times. The chain couples TRBV20-1 to TRBJ1-2, with TRBD1 as a possible D gene (6 bases). The ends were cut back, 6 bases at V and 0 bases at J, with 11 bases in the middle. Per the germline V gene, CDR1 is DFQATT and CDR2 is SNEGSKA (reference sequence). The CDR3 covers 13 residues. The CDR3 reads CSAPTGPNYGYTF. CDR3 sequence (DNA): TGCAGTGCACCGACAGGACCTAACTATGGCTACACCTTC.

This clonotype was seen at least ten times. The chain has TRBV7-9 and TRBJ1-1, with 7 bases lining up with TRBD1. This CDR3 is built from 15 residues. V dropped 1 base and J dropped 5; count of bases not matched to a gene: 7. The V gene's germline CDR1 is SEHNR and CDR2 FQNEAQ (reference sequence). The CDR3, as DNA: TGTGCCAGCAGCTTAGAAGGGGGCGAAGGGACTGAAGCTTTCTTT. Encoded protein: CASSLEGGEGTEAFF.

This clonotype was observed many times. V is TRBV5-1 and J is TRBJ2-2; D remains unclear. The CDR3 spans 14 residues. V was pared by 0 bases and J by 4 bases, with 7 bases between. Germline CDR1 reads SGHRS; CDR2 reads YFSETQ. The CDR3 protein is CASSLAAGTGELFF. CDR3 in DNA: TGCGCCAGCAGCTTGGCGGCCGGCACCGGGGAGCTGTTTTTT.

This clonotype has at least ten counts. V usage is TRBV20-1 and J usage is TRBJ2-2; D not certain. The V end was cut by 1 base, the J end by 6 bases, with 6 bases between. The CDR3 sequence is 12 residues long. The germline V gene encodes CDR1 DFQATT and CDR2 SNEGSKA (reference sequence). DNA for the CDR3: TGCAGTGCTAGAGCTAGGGCCGGGGAGCTGTTTTTT. It yields the protein CSARARAGELFF.

There are many counts of this clonotype. The J gene is TRBJ1-2, the V gene TRBV12-3 or TRBV12-4; D gene ambiguous. Deletions cut 1 base from V and 4 bases from J, with 10 bases between. The CDR3 has 14 amino acids. The chain's CDR3 is CASSLGHGIYGYTF. The CDR3 region has the DNA TGTGCCAGCAGTTTAGGACACGGGATCTATGGCTACACCTTC.

This clonotype has ten or more counts. This chain uses TRBV28 with TRBJ1-2; D perhaps matches TRBD1 (5 bases). With 8 bases removed from V and 2 bases from J, the gap between germline ends came to 12 bases. Germline CDR1 and CDR2: MDHEN and SYDVKM. CDR3 length: 13 amino acids. The CDR3 reads CASALRGNYGYTF. CDR3 bases: TGTGCCAGCGCCTTACGGGGGAACTATGGCTACACCTTC.

This clonotype appeared many times. The CDR3 DNA is TGTGCCAGCAGCCCTTCAGGCGGGAGGAGGCTCTACAATGAGCAGTTCTTC. Its protein product is CASSPSGGRRLYNEQFF. The chain joins TRBV11-2 to TRBJ2-1, with TRBD2 matching 8 bases. This CDR3 comprises 17 residues. Germline V lookup: CDR1 SGHAT, CDR2 FQNNGV. V lost 5 bases to trimming and J lost 3 bases; unmatched junction nucleotides: 12.

Regarding this clonotype: Just one base apart from a much larger clone, this may be a read error. The rearrangement uses TRBV29-1 and TRBJ2-6, with D possibly being TRBD1 or TRBD2 (5 bases each). Per germline, CDR1 SQVTM and CDR2 ANQGSEA. This CDR3 has 17 amino acids. The CDR3 reads CSVALGVNFAGAKVLTF. Here the CDR3 DNA reads TGCAGCGTGGCCCTCGGGGTCAACTTCGCTGGGGCCAAAGTCCTGACTTTC.

This clonotype was picked up many times. The chain recombines TRBV6-1 with TRBJ2-2, with 7 nucleotides matching TRBD1. V dropped 4 bases and J dropped 3; count of bases not matched to a gene: 2. The CDR3 spans 14 residues. Germline V lookup: CDR1 MNHNS, CDR2 SASEGT. As DNA, the CDR3 is TGTGCCAGCAGTGTGGGGACAGACACCGGGGAGCTGTTTTTT. Protein product: CASSVGTDTGELFF.

This clonotype was detected many times. The chain couples TRBV4-3 to TRBJ2-1; TRBD2 aligns across 8 bases. Germline values: CDR1 LGHNA, CDR2 YSLEER. V was pared by 4 bases and J by 0 bases, with 8 bases of the junction left unmatched. This CDR3 is 17 amino acids long. The DNA of the CDR3 is TGCGCCAGCAGCCGAGTTAGACTAGCGCGCTCCTACAATGAGCAGTTCTTC. It specifies CASSRVRLARSYNEQFF.

This clonotype was picked up many times. The J gene is TRBJ2-1, the V gene TRBV5-4; 9 bases match TRBD2. The CDR3 has 21 residues. The germline CDR1 and CDR2 sequences are SGHNT and YYREEE (reference sequence). V was clipped by 0 bases and J by 0 bases; unmatched bases: 16. CDR3 protein: CASSLAYRGGLAPSSYNEQFF. The CDR3 nucleotides are TGTGCCAGCAGCTTGGCTTACCGGGGGGGACTAGCCCCGAGCTCCTACAATGAGCAGTTCTTC.

In its sample, this clonotype was seen many times. The chain is built from TRBV6-5 and TRBJ2-1; TRBD1 matches 7 bases. Germline V gene sequence: CDR1 MNHEY, CDR2 SVGAGI. The length of the CDR3 is 14 residues. V gave up 6 bases and J gave up 7 bases; unmatched junction bases: 9. The CDR3 protein is CASRRQGKFNEQFF. The CDR3 DNA reads as TGTGCCAGCAGGCGACAGGGAAAATTTAATGAGCAGTTCTTC.